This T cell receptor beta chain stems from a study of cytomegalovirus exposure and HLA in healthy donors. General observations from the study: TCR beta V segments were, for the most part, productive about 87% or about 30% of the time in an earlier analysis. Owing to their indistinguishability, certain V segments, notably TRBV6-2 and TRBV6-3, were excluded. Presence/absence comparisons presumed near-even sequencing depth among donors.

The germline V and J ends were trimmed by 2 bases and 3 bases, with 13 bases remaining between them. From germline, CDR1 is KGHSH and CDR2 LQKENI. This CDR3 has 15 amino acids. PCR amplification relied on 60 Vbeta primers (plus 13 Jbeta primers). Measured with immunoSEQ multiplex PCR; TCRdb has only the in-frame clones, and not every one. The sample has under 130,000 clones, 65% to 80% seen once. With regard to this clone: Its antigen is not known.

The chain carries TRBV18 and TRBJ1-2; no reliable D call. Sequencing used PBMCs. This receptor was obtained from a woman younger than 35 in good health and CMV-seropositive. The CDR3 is CASSPTTGVDYGYTF. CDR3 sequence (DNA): TGTGCCAGCTCACCAACGACGGGAGTGGACTATGGCTACACCTTC.